This is a list of T cell receptor beta chains from one sample in a study of cytomegalovirus exposure and HLA in healthy donors. This table comes from immunoSEQ multiplex PCR, and its TCRdb copy is limited to in-frame clones, with some not included. This table has 100,000 or so clones, roughly 60% appearing once. Sequenced material: PBMCs. These TCRs come from a human donor in good health. Each CDR3 is given with its conserved first and last residue. The order of the fields is J gene, clone size, D gene, V gene, CDR3 protein, CDR3 DNA. D genes are given only for firm matches. Clone size, where shown, is once, few, many, or a class for clones that have expanded.

J gene: TRBJ1-1; clone size: NA; D gene: NA; V gene: TRBV12-5; CDR3 protein: CASGPPSTAPTEAFF; CDR3 DNA: TGTGCTAGTGGCCCCCCATCAACAGCACCCACTGAAGCTTTCTTT
J gene: TRBJ2-7; clone size: NA; D gene: NA; V gene: TRBV4-1; CDR3 protein: CASSPGGAGYEQYF; CDR3 DNA: TGCGCCAGCAGCCCTGGCGGCGCGGGGTACGAGCAGTACTTC
J gene: TRBJ2-5; clone size: NA; D gene: NA; V gene: TRBV6-5; CDR3 protein: CASGLVGGTQYF; CDR3 DNA: TGTGCCAGCGGACTCGTCGGGGGGACCCAGTACTTC
J gene: TRBJ1-1; clone size: few; D gene: NA; V gene: TRBV5-1; CDR3 protein: CASSAGPSNTEAFF; CDR3 DNA: TGCGCCAGCAGTGCGGGGCCCTCGAACACTGAAGCTTTCTTT
J gene: TRBJ2-5; clone size: few; D gene: TRBD2; V gene: TRBV19; CDR3 protein: CASSSGLAGEGRETQYF; CDR3 DNA: TGTGCCAGTAGTAGTGGACTAGCGGGGGAAGGTAGAGAGACCCAGTACTTC
J gene: TRBJ2-3; clone size: NA; D gene: TRBD2; V gene: TRBV28; CDR3 protein: CASSLWAASGSTDTQYF; CDR3 DNA: TGTGCCAGCAGTTTATGGGCGGCTAGCGGGAGCACAGATACGCAGTATTTT
J gene: TRBJ1-1; clone size: few; D gene: NA; V gene: TRBV6-6; CDR3 protein: CASSYIRGGDTEAFF; CDR3 DNA: TGTGCCAGCAGTTACATAAGGGGGGGAGACACTGAAGCTTTCTTT
J gene: TRBJ2-7; clone size: NA; D gene: TRBD1; V gene: TRBV7-8; CDR3 protein: CASTQGVPPLGEQYF; CDR3 DNA: TGTGCCAGCACGCAGGGGGTCCCCCCTCTCGGAGAGCAGTACTTC
J gene: TRBJ1-5; clone size: once; D gene: TRBD1; V gene: TRBV4-1; CDR3 protein: CASSQDAGGWDQPQHF; CDR3 DNA: TGCGCCAGCAGCCAAGACGCAGGGGGCTGGGATCAGCCCCAGCATTTT
J gene: TRBJ1-1; clone size: few; D gene: NA; V gene: TRBV29-1; CDR3 protein: CSAQPRGGNTEAFF; CDR3 DNA: TGCAGCGCCCAACCTCGGGGGGGGAACACTGAAGCTTTCTTT
J gene: TRBJ1-3; clone size: once; D gene: NA; V gene: TRBV18; CDR3 protein: CASSPQGSGNTIYF; CDR3 DNA: TGTGCCAGCTCACCCCAGGGCTCTGGAAACACCATATATTTT
J gene: TRBJ1-5; clone size: few; D gene: TRBD1; V gene: TRBV10-1; CDR3 protein: CASSAGTGGDQPQHF; CDR3 DNA: TGCGCCAGCAGTGCCGGGACAGGGGGCGATCAGCCCCAGCATTTT
J gene: TRBJ1-5; clone size: few; D gene: TRBD1; V gene: TRBV28; CDR3 protein: CASSNRGGNQPQHF; CDR3 DNA: TGTGCCAGCAGCAACAGGGGTGGCAATCAGCCCCAGCATTTT
J gene: TRBJ2-7; clone size: few; D gene: NA; V gene: TRBV4-2; CDR3 protein: CASSQQSYEQYF; CDR3 DNA: TGTGCCAGCAGCCAACAATCCTACGAGCAGTACTTC
J gene: TRBJ2-7; clone size: NA; D gene: TRBD2; V gene: TRBV10-2; CDR3 protein: CASSELAGGGEQYF; CDR3 DNA: TGCGCCAGCAGTGAACTAGCGGGAGGGGGTGAGCAGTACTTC
J gene: TRBJ1-1; clone size: once; D gene: TRBD1; V gene: TRBV29-1; CDR3 protein: CSVLHRGPYTEAFF; CDR3 DNA: TGCAGCGTTTTGCACAGGGGCCCTTACACTGAAGCTTTCTTT
J gene: TRBJ2-5; clone size: NA; D gene: NA; V gene: TRBV18; CDR3 protein: CASSPAGTQETQYF; CDR3 DNA: TGTGCCAGCTCACCGGCGGGAACACAAGAGACCCAGTACTTC
J gene: TRBJ1-3; clone size: few; D gene: TRBD1; V gene: TRBV28; CDR3 protein: CASSATGGSSGNTIYF; CDR3 DNA: TGTGCCAGCAGTGCCACAGGGGGGAGCTCTGGAAACACCATATATTTT
J gene: TRBJ1-4; clone size: NA; D gene: NA; V gene: TRBV19; CDR3 protein: CASNRAGELFF; CDR3 DNA: TGTGCCAGCAACAGGGCCGGGGAACTGTTTTTT
J gene: TRBJ2-3; clone size: NA; D gene: NA; V gene: TRBV7-2; CDR3 protein: CASSLVGGLSTDTQYF; CDR3 DNA: TGTGCCAGCAGCTTAGTTGGGGGACTGAGCACAGATACGCAGTATTTT
J gene: TRBJ1-1; clone size: NA; D gene: TRBD1; V gene: TRBV19; CDR3 protein: CASSMRQGARANTEAFF; CDR3 DNA: TGTGCCAGTAGTATGAGGCAGGGGGCGAGAGCGAACACTGAAGCTTTCTTT
J gene: TRBJ2-7; clone size: once; D gene: TRBD1; V gene: TRBV15; CDR3 protein: CATSIKDRDEQYF; CDR3 DNA: TGTGCCACCAGCATTAAGGACAGGGACGAGCAGTACTTC
J gene: TRBJ1-2; clone size: NA; D gene: TRBD1; V gene: TRBV2; CDR3 protein: CASRPDRADYGYTF; CDR3 DNA: TGTGCCAGCAGGCCCGACAGGGCCGATTATGGCTACACCTTC
J gene: TRBJ2-1; clone size: few; D gene: TRBD1; V gene: TRBV4-1; CDR3 protein: CASSKRQGSYNEQFF; CDR3 DNA: TGCGCCAGCAGCAAAAGACAGGGCTCCTACAATGAGCAGTTCTTC
J gene: TRBJ2-5; clone size: NA; D gene: TRBD2; V gene: TRBV28; CDR3 protein: CASASWGAGDQETQYF; CDR3 DNA: TGTGCCAGCGCCTCCTGGGGAGCGGGAGACCAAGAGACCCAGTACTTC
J gene: TRBJ1-5; clone size: NA; D gene: NA; V gene: TRBV28; CDR3 protein: CASSKSQPQHF; CDR3 DNA: TGTGCCAGCAGTAAGAGTCAGCCCCAGCATTTT
J gene: TRBJ2-1; clone size: NA; D gene: TRBD2; V gene: TRBV7-9; CDR3 protein: CASSSRLAGEPSYNEQFF; CDR3 DNA: TGTGCCAGCAGCTCACGACTAGCGGGAGAACCCTCCTACAATGAGCAGTTCTTC
J gene: TRBJ2-5; clone size: NA; D gene: NA; V gene: TRBV15; CDR3 protein: CATSRDRGLGGTQYF; CDR3 DNA: TGTGCCACCAGCAGAGATCGCGGACTAGGGGGGACCCAGTACTTC